This T cell receptor (beta chain) was sequenced during a study of blood T cell repertoires in COVID-19. Study information: The study drew acute and convalescent COVID-19 samples from the United States, Italy and Spain.

The CDR3 is 13 residues long. Germline CDR1 is SGHRS and CDR2 is YFSETQ. V dropped 6 bases and J dropped 3 bases, with 10 bases sitting between them. The study counted Cohort 3 donors as recovered given two negative PCRs, clearance, or symptom resolution. This clone was counted only a few times. Clones were sequenced by immunoSEQ multiplex PCR, and TCRdb holds only the in-frame ones, with some missing. The sample comprises approximately 170,000 clones, 70% to 90% of which are singletons, and about 5.6% rests with the top ten. The J gene is TRBJ2-1, the V gene TRBV5-1, with D possibly TRBD1 on 6 matching bases. The sample consisted of PBMCs or T cells enriched from blood (not recorded which). This clonotype originated in a man between 40 and 49 years old who had recovered from COVID-19. CDR3 in amino acids: CASTTDSYNEQFF. CDR3 sequence (DNA): TGCGCCAGCACGACGGACAGCTACAATGAGCAGTTCTTC. Variable domain in full (rest from reference TRBV5-1 and TRBJ2-1): KAGVTQTPRYLIKTRGQQVTLSCSPISGHRSVSWYQQTPGQGLQFLFEYFSETQRNKGNFPGRFSGRQFSNSRSEMNVSTLELGDSALYLCASTTDSYNEQFFGPGTRLTVL.